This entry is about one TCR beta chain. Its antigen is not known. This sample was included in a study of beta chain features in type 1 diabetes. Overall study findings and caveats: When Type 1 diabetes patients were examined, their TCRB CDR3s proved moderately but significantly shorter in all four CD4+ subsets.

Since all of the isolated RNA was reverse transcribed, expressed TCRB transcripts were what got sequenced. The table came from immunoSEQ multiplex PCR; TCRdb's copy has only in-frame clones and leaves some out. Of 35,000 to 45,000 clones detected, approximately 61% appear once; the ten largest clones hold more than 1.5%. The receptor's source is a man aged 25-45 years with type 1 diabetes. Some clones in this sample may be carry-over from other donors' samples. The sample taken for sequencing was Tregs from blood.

The CDR3: CASSPTGDTQYF. DNA of the CDR3: TGTGCCAGCAGCCCAACGGGAGATACGCAGTATTTT. This rearrangement joins TRBV7-2 to TRBJ2-3; D is uncertain. The germline CDR1 and CDR2 sequences are SGHTA and FQGNSA. With 5 bases removed from V and 5 bases from J, the gap between germline ends came to 8 bases. CDR3 length: 12 residues.